This T cell receptor (beta chain) is from a study of spatial heterogeneity in lung cancer. About the research overall: Counts of TCR transcripts in tumor regions tracked strongly with a T cell module score that came from matched bulk RNA-seq.

A unique molecular identifier was attached to every TCR cDNA molecule. One entry per CDR3 protein, called by TCRdb with MiXCR from the 5' RACE reads. The sample contains around 20,000 distinct CDR3 sequences, roughly 7% of which appear only once. This clonotype was found many times. Its target is not known. Stated time point: sample taken at primary tumor resection. The donors comprised about 70 untreated early-stage non-small cell lung cancer patients. Extraction of whole RNA from tumor, nontumor lung or frozen PBMC preceded unsorted sequencing. Looked up from germline, CDR1 is MNHEY and CDR2 is SVGEGT. This CDR3 comprises 14 residues. Between the trimmed V and J ends, which lost 2 bases and 1 base, there was a span of 9 bases. Study-wide results and caveats: Tumor mutation counts were tracked by expanded intratumoral alpha and beta TCR counts.

This material consisted of lung tumor tissue, taken at surgery. This clonotype was sampled from a female donor with early-stage non-small cell lung cancer. The chain couples TRBV6-2 or TRBV6-3 to TRBJ2-7, with a weak D call TRBD2 (6 bases). CDR3 sequence reads: CASSYRGASYEQYF. As DNA, the CDR3 is TGTGCCAGCAGTTACCGCGGGGCGTCCTACGAGCAGTACTTC.